One sample yielded the 14 T cell receptor beta chains listed below, sequenced in a study of CD8+ T cells in alopecia areata. Treatment reported: oral pan-JAK inhibitor, 5-10 mg twice daily. RNA extraction and reverse transcription yielded cDNA as sequencing template. Sequenced by immunoSEQ multiplex PCR; TCRdb stores in-frame clones only, minus some. The sample lists approximately 280,000 clones, 58% occurring once. The starting material was CD4+ T cells sorted from blood, obtained at week 24, from a patient treated with tofacitinib. These receptor sequences come from a human donor with alopecia areata.

The genes are TRBV19 and TRBJ1-5; D remains ambiguous. Trimming shortened V by 5 bases and J by 1 base, and 12 bases separated the two germline ends. Germline V gives CDR1 LNHDA, CDR2 SQIVND (reference sequence). The CDR3 is 15 amino acids. The CDR3 region is CASSPGYRSNQPQHF. DNA for the CDR3: TGTGCCAGTAGTCCAGGTTATAGGAGCAATCAGCCCCAGCATTTT.

This clone has only one observation. V usage is TRBV2 and J usage is TRBJ2-2; 7 nucleotides match TRBD2. Germline trimming cut 7 bases from V and 0 bases from J; bases unmatched to any gene: 2. CDR3 length: 14 residues. Germline CDR1 and CDR2: SNHLY and FYNNEI. CDR3 amino acids: CASTGLANTGELFF. CDR3 in DNA: TGTGCCAGCACCGGACTAGCGAACACCGGGGAGCTGTTTTTT.

This chain links TRBV7-9 with TRBJ2-1, with D tentatively TRBD1 (6 bases). V was cut by 5 bases and J by 7 bases, with 12 bases left in between. This CDR3 has 13 residues. Germline CDR1 reads SEHNR; CDR2 reads FQNEAQ (reference sequence). CDR3 residues: CASSTHRVNEQFF. In DNA, the CDR3 is TGTGCCAGCAGCACCCACAGGGTTAATGAGCAGTTCTTC.

In its sample, this clone was seen a few times. The rearrangement joins TRBV7-6 to TRBJ1-2; the match to TRBD1 covers 10 bases. Losses at the gene ends were 3 bases for V and 4 bases for J; bases not matched to a gene: 5. This CDR3 comprises 15 residues. CDR1 is SGHVS and CDR2 is FNYEAQ in the germline V gene. The CDR3 region has the DNA TGTGCCAGCAGCTTGGCAGGACAGGGGGGCTATGGCTACACCTTC. This codes for CASSLAGQGGYGYTF.

Only a few counts were recorded for this clone. V usage is TRBV6-5 and J usage is TRBJ1-2; tentative D call: TRBD1 (5 bases). Trimming shortened V by 7 bases and J by 7 bases, and 13 bases separated the two germline ends. The CDR3 sequence is 12 residues long. Per germline, CDR1 MNHEY and CDR2 SVGAGI. CDR3 sequence reads: CASTPGGGGYTF. CDR3 nucleotides: TGTGCCAGCACCCCGGGGGGGGGTGGCTACACCTTC.

CDR3 nucleotides: TGTGCCAGCAGCTCTACGCGGGGGTACGAGCAGTACTTC. It specifies CASSSTRGYEQYF. J is TRBJ2-7 and V is TRBV7-2, with TRBD2 identical over 7 bases. CDR1 is SGHTA, CDR2 FQGNSA, per germline. V was pared by 4 bases and J by 4 bases, with 4 bases of the junction left unmatched. The length of the CDR3 is 13 residues.

The chain links TRBV2 to TRBJ1-2; 7 nucleotides match TRBD1. This CDR3 has 14 amino acids. With 8 bases clipped from V and 0 bases from J, the junction kept 6 bases outside the gene matches. The germline CDR1 and CDR2 sequences are SNHLY and FYNNEI. DNA for the CDR3: TGTGCCAGCCTATATCAGGGGGCTAACTATGGCTACACCTTC. This codes for CASLYQGANYGYTF.

The rearrangement uses TRBV30 and TRBJ1-2; the D is unclear. Germline V gene sequence: CDR1 GTSNPN, CDR2 SVGIG (reference sequence). The CDR3 totals 12 residues. Trimming cost V 3 bases and J 4 bases, with 9 bases left between them. The CDR3 spells CAWRAVGYGYTF. Here the CDR3 DNA reads TGTGCCTGGAGGGCCGTGGGCTATGGCTACACCTTC.

The genes are TRBV29-1 and TRBJ2-1; 13 nucleotides match TRBD2. The CDR3 runs 13 residues. Germline CDR1 is SQVTM and CDR2 is ANQGSEA. V lost 7 bases and J lost 12; bases outside the gene matches: 9. The CDR3 nucleotides read TGCAGCGCCGCCGGGACTAGCGGGGAGGGGCAGTTCTTC. Its translation: CSAAGTSGEGQFF.

The chain carries TRBV29-1 and TRBJ2-4, with D maybe TRBD2 (6 bases). Looked up from germline, CDR1 is SQVTM and CDR2 is ANQGSEA. The CDR3 sequence is 14 residues long. Trimming removed 4 bases from V and 6 bases from J, with 16 bases in between. DNA for the CDR3: TGCAGCGTTGGGAGTGGGAGGAGCATAAACATTCAGTACTTC. This sequence encodes CSVGSGRSINIQYF. The full variable domain, rest sourced from reference TRBV29-1 and TRBJ2-4, is SAVISQKPSRDICQRGTSLTIQCQVDSQVTMMFWYRQQPGQSLTLIATANQGSEATYESGFVIDKFPISRPNLTFSTLTVSNMSPEDSSIYLCSVGSGRSINIQYFGAGTRLSVL.

The table lists this clone with a few counts. The chain recombines TRBV5-6 with TRBJ2-5, with a weak D call TRBD2 (6 bases). Trimming left V 3 bases short and J 14 bases short, with 17 bases between. The CDR3 is made up of 12 amino acids. In germline, CDR1 is SGHDT, CDR2 YYEEEE. The CDR3 DNA is TGTGCCAGCAGCTCCACCTCCGGGACTCCTTACTTC. This translates into CASSSTSGTPYF.

This chain uses TRBV10-3 with TRBJ2-2; 7 bases agree with TRBD2. The CDR3 is 13 residues long. V shed 7 bases, J shed 4 bases, and the junction held 3 bases outside the gene matches. CDR1 is ENHRY, CDR2 SYGVKD, per germline. The CDR3 nucleotides are TGTGCCATCAAGGGCGGGGGCACCGGGGAGCTGTTTTTT. Translated: CAIKGGGTGELFF.

This chain's CDR3 is CASSSQDYEQYF. The CDR3 DNA reads TGTGCCAGCAGTAGCCAGGACTACGAGCAGTACTTC. This rearrangement joins TRBV2 to TRBJ2-7; D is undetermined. Germline V gene lookup returns CDR1 SNHLY and CDR2 FYNNEI. CDR3 length equals 12 residues. V lost 5 bases and J lost 3, with 8 bases in between.

V gene TRBV5-5 combines with J gene TRBJ2-7; D gene ambiguous. Germline values: CDR1 SGHKS, CDR2 YYEKEE (reference sequence). Trimming stripped 7 bases from V and 0 bases from J, with 8 bases between. The length of the CDR3 is 12 residues. The CDR3 nucleotides read TGTGCCAGCCAGACGGTCTCCTACGAGCAGTACTTC. Its protein product is CASQTVSYEQYF.